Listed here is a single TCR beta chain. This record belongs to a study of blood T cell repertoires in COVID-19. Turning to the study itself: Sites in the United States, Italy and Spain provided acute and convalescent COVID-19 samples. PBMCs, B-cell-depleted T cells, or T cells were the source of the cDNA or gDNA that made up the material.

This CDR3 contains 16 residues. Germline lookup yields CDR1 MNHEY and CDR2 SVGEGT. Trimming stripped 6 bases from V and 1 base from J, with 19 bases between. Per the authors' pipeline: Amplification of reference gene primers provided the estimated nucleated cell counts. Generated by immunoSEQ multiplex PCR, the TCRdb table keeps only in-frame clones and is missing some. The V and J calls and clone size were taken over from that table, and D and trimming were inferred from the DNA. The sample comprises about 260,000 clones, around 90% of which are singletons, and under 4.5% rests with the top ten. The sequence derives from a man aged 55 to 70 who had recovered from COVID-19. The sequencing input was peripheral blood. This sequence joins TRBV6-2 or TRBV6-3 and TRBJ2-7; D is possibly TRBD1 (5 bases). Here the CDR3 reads CASSRPQGFLSYEQYF. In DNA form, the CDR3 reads TGTGCCAGCAGCCGCCCCCAGGGCTTCTTGTCCTACGAGCAGTACTTC.